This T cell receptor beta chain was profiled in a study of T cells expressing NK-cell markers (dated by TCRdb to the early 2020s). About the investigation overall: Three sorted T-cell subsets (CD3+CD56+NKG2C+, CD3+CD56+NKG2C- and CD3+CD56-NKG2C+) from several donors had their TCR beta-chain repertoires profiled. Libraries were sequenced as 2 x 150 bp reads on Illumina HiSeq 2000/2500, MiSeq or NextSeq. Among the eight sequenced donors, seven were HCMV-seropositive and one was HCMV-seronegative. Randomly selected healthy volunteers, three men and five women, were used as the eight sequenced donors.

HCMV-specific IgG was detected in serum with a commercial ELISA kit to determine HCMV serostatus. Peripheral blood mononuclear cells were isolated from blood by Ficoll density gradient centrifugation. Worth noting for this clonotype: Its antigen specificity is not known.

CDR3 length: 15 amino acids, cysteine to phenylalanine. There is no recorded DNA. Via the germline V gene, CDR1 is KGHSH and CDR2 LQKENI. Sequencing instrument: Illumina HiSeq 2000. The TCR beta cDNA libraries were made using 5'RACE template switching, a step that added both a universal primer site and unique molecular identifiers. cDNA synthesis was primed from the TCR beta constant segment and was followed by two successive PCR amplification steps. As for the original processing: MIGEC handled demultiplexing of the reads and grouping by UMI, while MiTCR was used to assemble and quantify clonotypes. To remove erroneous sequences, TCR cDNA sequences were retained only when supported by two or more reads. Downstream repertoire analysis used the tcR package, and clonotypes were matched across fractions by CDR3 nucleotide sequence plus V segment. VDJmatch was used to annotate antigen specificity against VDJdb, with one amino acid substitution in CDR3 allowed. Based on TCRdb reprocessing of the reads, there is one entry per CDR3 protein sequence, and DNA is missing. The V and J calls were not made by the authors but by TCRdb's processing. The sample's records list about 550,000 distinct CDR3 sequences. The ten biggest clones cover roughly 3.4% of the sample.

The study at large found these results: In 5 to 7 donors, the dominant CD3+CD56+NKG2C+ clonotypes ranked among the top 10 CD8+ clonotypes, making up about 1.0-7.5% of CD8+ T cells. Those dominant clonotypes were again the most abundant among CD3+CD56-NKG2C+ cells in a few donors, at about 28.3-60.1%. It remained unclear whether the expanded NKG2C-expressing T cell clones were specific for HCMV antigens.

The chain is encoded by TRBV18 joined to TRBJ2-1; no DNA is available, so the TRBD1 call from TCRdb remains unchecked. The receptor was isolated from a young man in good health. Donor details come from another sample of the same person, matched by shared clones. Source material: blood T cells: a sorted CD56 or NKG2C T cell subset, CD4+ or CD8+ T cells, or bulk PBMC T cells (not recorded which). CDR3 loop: CASSRLGTEKNEQFF.